This TCR beta chain was recovered during a study of PD-1 blockade in classical Hodgkin lymphoma. All the patients suffered relapse after autologous stem cell transplantation, and brentuximab vedotin exposure differed. TCRdb's copy holds only in-frame clones and misses some; the assay was immunoSEQ multiplex PCR. The sample has approximately 84,000 clones, roughly 90% seen once; the top ten hold approximately 22%. CDR1 is ENHRY, CDR2 SYGVKD, per germline. V dropped 2 bases and J dropped 7 bases, with 9 bases sitting between them. CDR3 length: 13 amino acids. The sample consisted of peripheral blood mononuclear cells (PBMCs), taken at baseline. The source of this sequence is a human donor with classical Hodgkin lymphoma. The chain carries TRBV10-3 and TRBJ1-5; weak D call: TRBD1 (5 bases). The CDR3 bases are TGTGCCATCAGTGAGGGAGGGGCCCAGCCCCAGCATTTT. Translated: CAISEGGAQPQHF.